Each of the 2 T cell receptor beta chains below was sequenced from the same sample in a study of blood T cells in healthy people across ages. For the second PCR, which ran for about 6 to 11 cycles, a sample-barcoded 5' primer and a J-beta primer mix were used. TCRdb re-derived calls from the 5' RACE reads in MiXCR, one entry per CDR3 protein. The sample lists under 2 million distinct CDR3 sequences, about 31% occurring once. Sequencing was performed on blood. The receptors were sampled from a woman aged 25 to 45 in good health.

This clonotype was detected only a few times. This chain uses TRBV12-3 or TRBV12-4 with TRBJ1-1, with a possible D match to TRBD1 (6 bases). The V gene lost 1 base and the J gene lost 0 bases, with 30 bases spanning the gap. This CDR3 spans 22 amino acids. The CDR3 region is CASSLVLLGGRNNRALNTEAFF. CDR3 DNA sequence: TGTGCCAGCAGTTTAGTCCTTTTGGGGGGGCGGAATAATCGGGCCTTGAACACTGAAGCTTTCTTT.

This rearrangement joins TRBV27 to TRBJ2-7; D could derive from TRBD1 or TRBD2 (6 bases each). V shed 3 bases and J shed 0 bases, with 15 bases lying between them. Germline V gene lookup returns CDR1 MNHEY and CDR2 SMNVEV (reference sequence). This CDR3 contains 16 residues. The CDR3 DNA follows: TGTGCCAGCAGTTTCTCCCTCGGGGGCCGCTCCTACGAGCAGTACTTC. Translating gives CASSFSLGGRSYEQYF.